This paragraph reports one T cell receptor beta chain. The CDR3 covers 13 residues. Germline CDR1 reads SQVTM; CDR2 reads ANQGSEA. V was clipped by 7 bases and J by 8 bases; unmatched bases: 13. Use of 60 Vbeta and 13 Jbeta primers characterized the PCR. TCRdb's copy holds only in-frame clones and misses some; the assay was immunoSEQ multiplex PCR. This table holds more than 85,000 clones, 83% found once. This sample is drawn from a study of cytomegalovirus exposure and HLA in healthy donors. Sequencing used PBMCs. The chain uses TRBV29-1 and TRBJ1-1; 7 bases align to TRBD1. The sequence derives from a man aged 18 to 30 in good health and CMV-seronegative. Here the CDR3 reads CSAGVGRTGEAFF. Here the CDR3 DNA reads TGCAGCGCGGGGGTTGGGAGGACAGGAGAAGCTTTCTTT.